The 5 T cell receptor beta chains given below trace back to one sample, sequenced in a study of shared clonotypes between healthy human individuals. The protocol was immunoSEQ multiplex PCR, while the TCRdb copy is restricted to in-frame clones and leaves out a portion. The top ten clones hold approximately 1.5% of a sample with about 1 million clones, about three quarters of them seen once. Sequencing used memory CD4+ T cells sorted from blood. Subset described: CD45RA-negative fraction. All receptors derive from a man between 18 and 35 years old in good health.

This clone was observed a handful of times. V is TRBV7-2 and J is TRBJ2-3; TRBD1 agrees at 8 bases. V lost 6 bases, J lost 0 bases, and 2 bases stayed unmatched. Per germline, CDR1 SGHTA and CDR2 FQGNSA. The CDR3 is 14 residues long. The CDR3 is CASRAGGSTDTQYF. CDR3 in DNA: TGTGCCAGCAGAGCAGGGGGCAGCACAGATACGCAGTATTTT.

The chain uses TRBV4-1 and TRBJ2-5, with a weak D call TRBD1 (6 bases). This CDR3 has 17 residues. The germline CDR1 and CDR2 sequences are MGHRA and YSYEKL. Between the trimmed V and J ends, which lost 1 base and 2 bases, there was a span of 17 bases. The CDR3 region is CASSQGRTDPYQETQYF. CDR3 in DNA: TGCGCCAGCAGCCAAGGACGGACAGACCCCTATCAAGAGACCCAGTACTTC.

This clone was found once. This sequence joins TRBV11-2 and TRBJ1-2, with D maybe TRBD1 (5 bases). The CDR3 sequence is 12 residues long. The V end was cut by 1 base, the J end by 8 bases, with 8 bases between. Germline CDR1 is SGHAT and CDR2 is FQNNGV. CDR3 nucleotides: TGTGCCAGCAGCTTAGGAGGGGTAGGCTACACCTTC. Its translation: CASSLGGVGYTF.

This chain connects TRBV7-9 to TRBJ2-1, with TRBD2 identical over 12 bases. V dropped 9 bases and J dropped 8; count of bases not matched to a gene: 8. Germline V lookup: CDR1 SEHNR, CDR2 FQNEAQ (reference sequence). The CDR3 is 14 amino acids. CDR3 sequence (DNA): TGTGCCAGTACCGGACTAGCGGGGCGGGATGAGCAGTTCTTC. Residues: CASTGLAGRDEQFF.

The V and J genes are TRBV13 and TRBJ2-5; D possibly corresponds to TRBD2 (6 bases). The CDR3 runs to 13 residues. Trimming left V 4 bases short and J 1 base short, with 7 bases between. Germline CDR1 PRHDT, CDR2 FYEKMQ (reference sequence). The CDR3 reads CASSSTSQETQYF. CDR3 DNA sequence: TGTGCCAGCAGCTCGACTAGCCAAGAGACCCAGTACTTC. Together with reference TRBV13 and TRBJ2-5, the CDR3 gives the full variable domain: AAGVIQSPRHLIKEKRETATLKCYPIPRHDTVYWYQQGPGQDPQFLISFYEKMQSDKGSIPDRFSAQQFSDYHSELNMSSLELGDSALYFCASSSTSQETQYFGPGTRLLVL.